The 21 T cell receptor beta chains below all came from one sample that was sequenced in a study of cytomegalovirus exposure and HLA in healthy donors. TCRdb keeps only in-frame clones here, not all; method: immunoSEQ multiplex PCR. The sample includes some 100,000 clones, more than 70% seen only once; the top ten take approximately 4.9%. Sequencing was carried out using PBMCs. The receptors here all came from a man aged 18-30 years in good health and CMV-seronegative.

The chain carries TRBV15 and TRBJ2-3, with unresolved D. The CDR3 covers 14 residues. The V gene's germline CDR1 is LNHNV and CDR2 YYDKDF (reference sequence). V was trimmed by 5 bases and J by 4 bases, leaving 13 bases between them. The CDR3 loop is CATSHYARSDTQYF. The CDR3 nucleotides read TGTGCCACCAGCCATTACGCCCGGTCAGATACGCAGTATTTT. The whole variable domain, filled in from reference TRBV15 and TRBJ2-3, reads DAMVIQNPRYQVTQFGKPVTLSCSQTLNHNVMYWYQQKSSQAPKLLFHYYDKDFNNEADTPDNFQSRRPNTSFCFLDIRSPGLGDTAMYLCATSHYARSDTQYFGPGTRLTVL.

J is TRBJ1-5 and V is TRBV9; D gene unclear. The CDR3 loop spans 15 amino acids. Deletions cut 0 bases from V and 1 base from J, with 8 bases between. CDR1 is SGDLS and CDR2 is YYNGEE in the germline V gene. CDR3 bases: TGTGCCAGCAGCGTAGGAGGGCGAAGCAATCAGCCCCAGCATTTT. Protein sequence: CASSVGGRSNQPQHF.

The CDR3 loop reads CASSVRGTTDTQYF. CDR3 DNA: TGTGCCAGCAGCGTGCGGGGGACCACAGATACGCAGTATTTT. This chain links TRBV9 with TRBJ2-3, with 7 nucleotides matching TRBD2. The junction had 2 bases not matched to a gene; V was cut back by 2 bases and J by 2 bases. This CDR3 comprises 14 residues. Germline lookup yields CDR1 SGDLS and CDR2 YYNGEE.

CDR3 nucleotide sequence: TGCGCCAGCAGTTCTCTAGGGGCCGGTGAGACCCAGTACTTC. Its protein is CASSSLGAGETQYF. The V gene is TRBV5-1, the J gene TRBJ2-5, with a possible D match to TRBD1 (5 bases). Deletions cut 5 bases from V and 5 bases from J, with 16 bases between. CDR3 length: 14 residues. Germline V gene sequence: CDR1 SGHRS, CDR2 YFSETQ.

The rearrangement links TRBV25-1 to TRBJ2-5; 7 bases are shared with TRBD2. This CDR3 comprises 16 residues. V dropped 1 base and J dropped 4; count of bases not matched to a gene: 9. Per germline, CDR1 MGHDK and CDR2 SYGVNS. CDR3 coding DNA: TGTGCCAGCAGTGAATCTGGGGGGGGATTGGGAGAGACCCAGTACTTC. It codes for CASSESGGGLGETQYF.

This clone was counted once. The V gene is TRBV30, the J gene TRBJ2-7; perhaps TRBD2 as D (5 bases). Looked up from germline, CDR1 is GTSNPN and CDR2 is SVGIG (reference sequence). V was trimmed by 7 bases and J by 3 bases, leaving 7 bases between them. The CDR3 sequence is 10 residues long. CDR3 DNA sequence: TGTGCCTCCGGGGACTACGAGCAGTACTTC. It is translated as CASGDYEQYF. The entire variable domain, with the rest obtained from reference TRBV30 and TRBJ2-7, is as follows: SQTIHQWPATLVQPVGSPLSLECTVEGTSNPNLYWYRQAAGRGLQLLFYSVGIGQISSEVPQNLSASRPQDRQFILSSKKLLLSDSGFYLCASGDYEQYFGPGTRLTVT.

The rearrangement uses TRBV25-1 and TRBJ1-2, with D unresolved. CDR3 length: 12 residues. Germline CDR1 MGHDK, CDR2 SYGVNS. V lost 5 bases to trimming and J lost 4 bases, with 8 bases between them. The CDR3 nucleotides are TGTGCCAGCAGTTTTTTCGGCTATGGCTACACCTTC. Translation: CASSFFGYGYTF.

The J gene is TRBJ2-7, the V gene TRBV19, with 8 bases matching TRBD1. J lost 9 bases, V lost 5 bases, and 9 bases had no gene match. The CDR3 spans 13 residues. Germline CDR1 LNHDA, CDR2 SQIVND (reference sequence). The CDR3 reads CASSERQGTVQYF. For the CDR3, the DNA is TGTGCCAGTAGTGAGAGACAGGGGACGGTGCAGTACTTC.

This chain connects TRBV6-1 to TRBJ1-2, with 12 bases that match TRBD1. Germline V gene data show CDR1 as MNHNS and CDR2 as SASEGT. The CDR3 covers 17 residues. J was trimmed by 4 bases and V by 3 bases; bases with no gene match: 9. The CDR3 spells CASSDRWGTGGSYGYTF. CDR3 DNA: TGTGCCAGCAGTGATAGGTGGGGGACAGGGGGCAGCTATGGCTACACCTTC.

V usage is TRBV25-1 and J usage is TRBJ2-3, with TRBD2 as a possible D gene (6 bases). V dropped 2 bases and J dropped 1 base, with 10 bases sitting between them. Germline lookup yields CDR1 MGHDK and CDR2 SYGVNS. The CDR3 is made up of 15 amino acids. CDR3 DNA sequence: TGTGCCAGCAGTGAACCTGCGGGACGCACAGATACGCAGTATTTT. Translation: CASSEPAGRTDTQYF.

The J gene is TRBJ1-3, the V gene TRBV6-1; D is ambiguous. This CDR3 contains 15 residues. Trimming took 1 base from V and 0 from J, leaving 7 bases between them. Germline V CDR1 and CDR2: MNHNS, SASEGT. The CDR3 loop is CASSEGGYSGNTIYF. The CDR3 DNA reads TGTGCCAGCAGTGAAGGAGGGTACTCTGGAAACACCATATATTTT.

This clone was picked up a small number of times. This rearrangement joins TRBV9 to TRBJ1-2, with unresolved D. Germline loops: CDR1 SGDLS, CDR2 YYNGEE. The length of the CDR3 is 17 residues. V lost 0 bases to trimming and J lost 0 bases, with 15 bases between them. DNA of the CDR3: TGTGCCAGCAGCGTAGCTCGCACGGCGAGGGCTAACTATGGCTACACCTTC. Residues: CASSVARTARANYGYTF.

The chain is built from TRBV11-2 and TRBJ2-7, with D possibly matching TRBD2 (5 bases). The CDR3 spans 14 residues. V dropped 1 base and J dropped 1 base, with 8 bases sitting between them. CDR1 is SGHAT, CDR2 FQNNGV, per germline. The CDR3 DNA follows: TGTGCCAGCAGCTTAGGCGCGGGTTCCTACGAGCAGTACTTC. Amino acid sequence: CASSLGAGSYEQYF.

This clone was recorded a few times. The J gene is TRBJ1-2, the V gene TRBV4-2; 7 bases map to TRBD1. V trimming: 2 bases; J trimming: 3 bases; junction bases outside the gene matches: 3. This CDR3 contains 14 residues. Germline CDR1 is LGHNA and CDR2 is YNFKEQ. CDR3 coding DNA: TGTGCCAGCAGCCAACTGGGGACAGACTATGGCTACACCTTC. It encodes CASSQLGTDYGYTF.

The chain couples TRBV7-6 to TRBJ2-1, with TRBD2 matching 12 bases. Per germline, CDR1 SGHVS and CDR2 FNYEAQ. J was trimmed by 6 bases and V by 5 bases; bases with no gene match: 14. The CDR3 consists of 18 residues. This CDR3 is CASSPRPRLAGAGNEQFF. As DNA, the CDR3 is TGTGCCAGCAGCCCAAGGCCGCGACTAGCGGGGGCCGGCAATGAGCAGTTCTTC.

The V gene is TRBV11-2, the J gene TRBJ2-1; 11 bases fit TRBD2. The CDR3 covers 16 residues. The junction had 6 bases not matched to a gene; V was cut back by 0 bases and J by 8 bases. The germline gives CDR1 SGHAT, CDR2 FQNNGV. Here the CDR3 reads CASSLDLGTSGYEQFF. CDR3 nucleotides: TGTGCCAGCAGCTTAGATCTTGGGACTAGCGGCTATGAGCAGTTCTTC.

The V and J genes are TRBV2 and TRBJ1-1, with D uncertain. Germline CDR1 and CDR2: SNHLY and FYNNEI. The CDR3 is made up of 13 amino acids. V lost 7 bases and J 8 bases, leaving 17 bases between the germline ends. Written as DNA, the CDR3 is TGTGCCAGCACCTCCGACGGAGGAATCGAAGCTTTCTTT. Its protein product is CASTSDGGIEAFF.

The CDR3 sequence: CASGLLGNTIYF. As DNA, the CDR3 is TGTGCTAGTGGTTTGCTCGGAAACACCATATATTTT. The V call is TRBV12-5, the J call TRBJ1-3; no clear D. The CDR3 is 12 amino acids. The V gene's germline CDR1 is LGHNT and CDR2 FRNRAP. V lost 2 bases and J 4 bases, leaving 3 bases between the germline ends.

The J gene is TRBJ2-1, the V gene TRBV19; the D gene is possibly TRBD2 (5 bases). Germline-derived CDR1 and CDR2 are LNHDA and SQIVND (reference sequence). The V and J ends lost 6 bases and 9 bases respectively, with 9 bases between them. This CDR3 spans 11 amino acids. The CDR3 bases are TGTGCCAGTAGCAGCGGAGGTGAGCAGTTCTTC. As protein: CASSSGGEQFF.

This chain joins TRBV15 and TRBJ2-1, with D possibly TRBD2 on 7 matching bases. The CDR3 totals 17 residues. Germline V gene data show CDR1 as LNHNV and CDR2 as YYDKDF (reference sequence). V gave up 5 bases and J gave up 2 bases, with 19 bases separating them. The CDR3: CATSGGGYPIAYNEQFF. The CDR3 bases are TGTGCCACCAGCGGGGGGGGCTACCCGATCGCCTACAATGAGCAGTTCTTC.

The chain is built from TRBV25-1 and TRBJ1-4; a possible D gene is TRBD1 (6 bases). Trimming cost V 2 bases and J 8 bases, with 15 bases left between them. This CDR3 is 15 amino acids long. Germline loops: CDR1 MGHDK, CDR2 SYGVNS. The chain's CDR3 is CASSERVQGIEKLFF. The CDR3 DNA is TGTGCCAGCAGTGAAAGAGTGCAGGGGATAGAAAAACTGTTTTTT.